This T cell receptor beta chain was obtained from a study of molecular identifiers for immune sequencing clone quantification (dated by TCRdb to about 2018). Notes on the research overall: In a replicate experiment, RNA from roughly 21,000 or 96,000 naive CD8 T cells was split into five aliquots, four of which were sequenced. This methods study benchmarked molecular-identifier clustering-based TCR repertoire sequencing (MIDCIRS) and TCR RNA copy counting, using CD8 T cells to do so.

The method behind the library was PCR. Sequencing took place on a NextSeq 500. Bulk TCR libraries were made following a previously described method, with the TCR primers given in Table S5. Total RNA was purified with the Qiagen AllPrep DNA/RNA kit. Before analysis, reads from multiple sequencing runs of the same library were pooled. As for how the authors treated the data: Reads were retained only if their TCR constant sequence matched exactly, and those retained reads were trimmed to 150 nt and grouped according to their 12-nt molecular barcodes. Reads in each barcode group were sub-clustered using a 15% Levenshtein threshold, and a quality-weighted consensus sequence was built for each RNA molecule. Non-functional sequences were removed, as were lower-count sequences one edit away from another. Based on fitting two negative binomial distributions, any barcode sub-cluster with under 20% of the maximum read count was discarded. TCRdb reprocessing: public reads trimmed at Q25 with fastp, clones called with MiXCR, in-frame beta chains kept. Merged by CDR3 protein, the rows form single entries marked with the most common genes and DNA. TCRdb, rather than the study authors, made the V and J calls. The sample table lists about 86,000 distinct CDR3 sequences, approximately 23% of them with a count of one. The top ten hold roughly 0.76% of the sample.

The research as a whole found: The naive libraries included spiked-in Jurkat TCR RNA (fewer than 11 copies' worth), and this Jurkat TCR RNA is not part of the donor repertoire. In CMV-specific effector cells, clones with more than 20 RNA copies contained over 98% of molecules, whereas in naive cells such clones contained under 1% of molecules. Even against a background of around 950,000 naive CD8 T cells, spiked-in Jurkat TCR RNA amounting to a single cell's worth was reported to be detectable. Modeling indicated about 3 TCR RNA copies recovered per cell, compared with around 11 by digital PCR, which implies a capture efficiency of approximately 31%. Identical TCR molecules sharing a barcode could cause highly expanded clone sizes to be underestimated. When barcode sub-clustering was omitted, TCR diversity was inflated by chimeric consensus sequences, with chimeras reaching as high as 47%.

CDR1 and CDR2 are read off the germline V gene (reference sequence) as SGHNT and YYREEE. From the cysteine through the phenylalanine, the CDR3 covers 15 amino acids. Only CDR3 DNA is held: 45 bases, read in frame from base 1. V is clipped by 2 bases and J by 1 base, and the sequence between their germline boundaries is 9 bases long. Ten or more counts support this clonotype. Its antigen has not been determined. No quality values exist for individual bases; no much larger clone is one base distant. Libraries of naive CD8 T cells were generated from roughly 21,000 to 960,000 sorted cells, with 10%, 30% or 50% of the purified RNA used. On a BD FACSAria II, naive CD8 T cells were FACS-sorted as CD8+CD4-CCR7+CD45RA+ and collected into RLT Plus buffer. To test detection sensitivity, Jurkat RNA equal to 9 to 10 TCR copies was added to samples of about 20,000-1,100,000 naive CD8 T cells. CD8 T cells were enriched using RosetteSep CD8+ T Cell Enrichment Cocktail and Ficoll-Paque, and the enriched cells then underwent ACK red cell lysis.

Sequenced: naive CD8+ T cells from blood, with Jurkat cell RNA spiked in. The cell subset or site label of this sample denotes: FACS-sorted CD8+CD4-CCR7+CD45RA+ naive T cells. Recombination joined TRBV5-4 with TRBJ2-2, and the D gene may be TRBD2, 6 bases matching. The TCR sequence derives from a human donor in good health. Some libraries in this study had Jurkat cell RNA spiked in. This receptor carries the CDR3 CASSFTSWNTGELFF. Here is the DNA: TGTGCCAGCAGCTTTACTAGCTGGAACACCGGGGAGCTGTTTTTT.